This T cell receptor beta chain was found in a study of T-cell reconstitution after alpha-beta-depleted transplantation in children. Germline lookup yields CDR1 SGHRS and CDR2 YFSETQ. J lost 5 bases, V lost 3 bases, and 2 bases had no gene match. This CDR3 contains 15 residues. The authors prepared the TCRbeta library with unique molecular identifiers. TCRdb itself ran the PCR reads through MiXCR, one entry per CDR3 protein. The repertoire includes approximately 230,000 distinct CDR3 sequences, around 25% of them detected once, and 4% to 5.5% sits in the top ten. Study-level findings and limits: Several hundred expanded graft clones reportedly supplied alpha-beta T cells about two months after transplant. Some patients' high day-60 TCRbeta diversity was traced to surviving recipient T cells and thymic progenitors. A year post-transplant, T-cell counts and diversity derived mostly from newly produced T cells.

Regarding this clonotype: What it binds is unknown.

V is TRBV5-1 and J is TRBJ2-1, with 13 bases lining up with TRBD2. The material sequenced was PBMCs, mostly from graft donor cells, taken 360 days after TCRalphabeta/CD19-depleted stem cell transplant. The clonotype was recovered from a female patient aged 2 to 10 who had a stem cell transplant for congenital amegakaryocytic thrombocytopenia, so the T cells may come from the graft donor. The chain's CDR3 is CASSWTSGGDNEQFF. The CDR3 nucleotides are TGCGCCAGCAGCTGGACTAGCGGGGGTGACAATGAGCAGTTCTTC.